This passage covers 8 T cell receptor beta chains from one sample sequenced in a study of blood T cell repertoires in COVID-19. Generated by immunoSEQ multiplex PCR, the TCRdb table keeps only in-frame clones and is missing some. Counted here are some 250,000 clones, around four fifths occurring once; the ten biggest clones make up 5.7%. The specimen sequenced was peripheral blood. Receptors originate from a man older than 75 with acute or convalescent COVID-19.

This chain links TRBV23-1 with TRBJ2-5; 8 positions match TRBD2. TRBV23-1 is flagged as an ORF with uncertain function. V trimming: 4 bases; J trimming: 4 bases; junction bases outside the gene matches: 11. This CDR3 region has 16 residues. The CDR3 region is CASSRGGLDQPETQYF. The CDR3 DNA reads TGCGCCAGCAGTCGTGGGGGACTAGACCAGCCAGAGACCCAGTACTTC.

J is TRBJ2-1 and V is TRBV5-1, with TRBD2 matching over 9 bases. V lost 1 base, J lost 7 bases, and 6 bases stayed unmatched. The CDR3 runs to 15 residues. Germline V gene sequence: CDR1 SGHRS, CDR2 YFSETQ. CDR3 amino acids: CASSLYSGSSNEQFF. For the CDR3, the DNA is TGCGCCAGCAGCTTGTATAGCGGGAGTTCTAATGAGCAGTTCTTC.

This clone occurred a few times. The chain recombines TRBV6-1 with TRBJ2-3, with 7 positions matching TRBD1. The J segment lost 3 bases and the V segment lost 0 bases, leaving 6 bases of the junction unmatched. This CDR3 is built from 16 residues. Germline V lookup: CDR1 MNHNS, CDR2 SASEGT. This CDR3 reads CASSEAGEQGTDTQYF. Here the CDR3 DNA reads TGTGCCAGCAGTGAAGCTGGGGAACAGGGGACAGATACGCAGTATTTT.

V usage is TRBV6-5 and J usage is TRBJ2-3; TRBD2 matches 9 bases. The CDR3 runs to 15 residues. V trimming: 6 bases; J trimming: 2 bases; junction bases outside the gene matches: 6. In germline, CDR1 is MNHEY, CDR2 SVGAGI. This CDR3 reads CASRDTSGHTDTQYF. The CDR3 region has the DNA TGTGCCAGCAGGGATACTAGCGGGCACACAGATACGCAGTATTTT.

The rearrangement links TRBV14 to TRBJ2-7; possibly TRBD2 for D (6 bases). The germline CDR1 and CDR2 sequences are SGHDN and FVKESK. V dropped 4 bases and J dropped 3 bases, with 13 bases sitting between them. This CDR3 region has 14 residues. The CDR3 protein is CASSLGLASYEQYF. CDR3 DNA sequence: TGTGCCAGCAGCCTTGGGCTAGCGAGCTACGAGCAGTACTTC.

This sequence joins TRBV7-2 and TRBJ1-2; D perhaps matches TRBD1 (5 bases). Germline lookup yields CDR1 SGHTA and CDR2 FQGNSA. V shed 3 bases and J shed 12 bases, with 14 bases lying between them. This CDR3 has 12 residues. Here the CDR3 reads CASSFSPPGDTF. CDR3 DNA: TGTGCCAGCAGCTTCTCACCTCCGGGGGACACCTTC. Supplemented by reference TRBV7-2 and TRBJ1-2, the full variable domain reads GAGVSQSPSNKVTEKGKDVELRCDPISGHTALYWYRQSLGQGLEFLIYFQGNSAPDKSGLPSDRFSAERTGGSVSTLTIQRTQQEDSAVYLCASSFSPPGDTFGSGTRLTVV.

This chain joins TRBV5-6 and TRBJ2-6, with D perhaps matching TRBD1 (6 bases). Germline lookup yields CDR1 SGHDT and CDR2 YYEEEE. Trimming removed 3 bases at V and 2 bases at J, with 15 bases between. CDR3 length: 17 residues. The CDR3: CASSWAGEFPGANVLTF. CDR3 sequence (DNA): TGTGCCAGCAGCTGGGCAGGGGAGTTCCCTGGGGCCAACGTCCTGACTTTC.

This clone occurred a few times. V gene TRBV2 combines with J gene TRBJ2-7, with 7 bases identical to TRBD1. Germline lookup yields CDR1 SNHLY and CDR2 FYNNEI. V gave up 6 bases and J gave up 1 base; unmatched junction bases: 3. This CDR3 region has 13 residues. The CDR3 nucleotides read TGTGCCAGCAGATTACAGGGGTCCTACGAGCAGTACTTC. Protein product: CASRLQGSYEQYF. The full variable domain, with the rest looked up from reference TRBV2 and TRBJ2-7, is EPEVTQTPSHQVTQMGQEVILRCVPISNHLYFYWYRQILGQKVEFLVSFYNNEISEKSEIFDDQFSVERPDGSNFTLKIRSTKLEDSAMYFCASRLQGSYEQYFGPGTRLTVT.